Presented here are 3 T cell receptor beta chains from one specimen sequenced in a study of cytomegalovirus exposure and HLA in healthy donors. The PCR was carried out with 60 Vbeta primers and 13 Jbeta primers. This table comes from immunoSEQ multiplex PCR, and its TCRdb copy is limited to in-frame clones, with some not included. The sample carries 95,000 to 150,000 clones, approximately 80% recorded once. Sequencing was carried out using PBMCs. These receptors came from a man aged 25-40 years in good health and CMV-seronegative.

The chain joins TRBV9 to TRBJ2-7; 13 bases agree with TRBD2. The junction had 7 bases not matched to a gene; V was cut back by 0 bases and J by 7 bases. Per the germline V gene, CDR1 is SGDLS and CDR2 is YYNGEE. This CDR3 region has 16 residues. CDR3 amino acids: CASSVDGTSGVLEQYF. The CDR3 DNA is TGTGCCAGCAGCGTAGATGGGACTAGCGGGGTTCTTGAGCAGTACTTC.

As concerns this clone: The same CDR3 can be traced to other DNA sequences in this sample. This rearrangement joins TRBV6-1 to TRBJ1-3; a weak D match, TRBD1 (6 bases). The germline gives CDR1 MNHNS, CDR2 SASEGT. This CDR3 spans 12 amino acids. Trimming left V 6 bases short and J 7 bases short, with 10 bases between. The DNA for the CDR3 is TGTGCCAGCAGGGACAGAGGGAACACCATATATTTT. This gives the protein CASRDRGNTIYF.

The chain couples TRBV28 to TRBJ2-3, with TRBD2 matching over 11 bases. V gave up 10 bases and J gave up 4 bases; unmatched junction bases: 10. The CDR3 has 15 amino acids. Germline loops: CDR1 MDHEN, CDR2 SYDVKM. The CDR3 protein is CATTLTSGSSDTQYF. CDR3 nucleotide sequence: TGTGCCACCACCCTAACTAGCGGGAGTTCAGATACGCAGTATTTT.